The 19 T cell receptor beta chains below come from one sample, sequenced in a study of blood T cells in healthy people across ages. For the second PCR, which ran for about 6 to 11 cycles, a sample-barcoded 5' primer and a J-beta primer mix were used. TCRdb reanalysed the 5' RACE reads using MiXCR and keeps one entry per CDR3 protein. The table has some 690,000 distinct CDR3 sequences, about 20% seen once; the top ten hold 22%. Sequencing was carried out using blood. The receptors were sampled from a man in his sixties or seventies in good health.

Only a few counts were recorded for this clonotype. This sequence joins TRBV24-1 and TRBJ2-3, with D possibly TRBD1 on 6 matching bases. The length of the CDR3 is 16 residues. Germline V lookup: CDR1 KGHDR, CDR2 SFDVKD. The V end was cut by 3 bases, the J end by 5 bases, with 17 bases between. Here the CDR3 DNA reads TGTGCCACCAGTGATCCACAGGGCAAAGTGGAAGATACGCAGTATTTT. Translation gives CATSDPQGKVEDTQYF.

This CDR3 is CASSWTRPPGTQYF. CDR3 in DNA: TGTGCCAGCAGCTGGACTAGGCCCCCAGGTACGCAGTATTTT. The chain employs TRBV12-3 or TRBV12-4 and TRBJ2-3; TRBD2 aligns across 7 bases. The CDR3 is made up of 14 amino acids. V lost 6 bases to trimming and J lost 8 bases; unmatched junction nucleotides: 11.

In its sample, this clonotype was seen many times. This chain links TRBV2 with TRBJ2-2, with D possibly being TRBD1 (6 bases). CDR1 and CDR2 from the germline V gene are SNHLY and FYNNEI. The CDR3 is made up of 12 amino acids. V gave up 10 bases and J gave up 3 bases, with 9 bases separating them. CDR3 bases: TGTGCCACGGGACAATACACCGGGGAGCTGTTTTTT. As protein: CATGQYTGELFF.

The rearrangement uses TRBV4-1 and TRBJ2-7, with D possibly being TRBD1 or TRBD2 (5 bases each). The J call may be in error: the DNA end matches TRBJ2-1 better. Germline CDR1 reads MGHRA; CDR2 reads YSYEKL. The CDR3 sequence is 16 residues long. CDR3 in DNA: TGCGCCAGCAGCCAAGAAGTAGGGGACCCCCTAGGTGAGCAGTTCTTC. Translation: CASSQEVGDPLGEQFF.

This clonotype was seen more than once but under ten times. The chain recombines TRBV5-1 with TRBJ2-1; D is perhaps TRBD2 (6 bases). Per the germline V gene, CDR1 is SGHRS and CDR2 is YFSETQ. The CDR3 covers 14 residues. The germline V and J ends were trimmed by 7 bases and 0 bases, with 11 bases remaining between them. CDR3 region: CASQEGSSYNEQFF. The CDR3 coding sequence is TGCGCCAGCCAGGAGGGGAGCTCCTACAATGAGCAGTTCTTC.

The chain joins TRBV6-2 or TRBV6-3 to TRBJ2-4; D is uncertain. Per the germline V gene, CDR1 is MNHEY and CDR2 is SVGEGT. V gave up 5 bases and J gave up 4 bases, with 12 bases separating them. This CDR3 has 14 amino acids. CDR3 sequence: CASSQGSGKNIQYF. The DNA for the CDR3 is TGTGCCAGCAGTCAAGGGTCGGGTAAAAACATTCAGTACTTC.

The rearrangement links TRBV29-1 to TRBJ2-7; D unclear. V lost 4 bases and J 1 base, leaving 11 bases between the germline ends. The CDR3 has 13 residues. Germline V gene data show CDR1 as SQVTM and CDR2 as ANQGSEA. DNA of the CDR3: TGCAGCGTTGCGAAAACAGCTTCCTACGAGCAGTACTTC. Its translation: CSVAKTASYEQYF.

This clonotype was observed a few times. The gene calls are TRBV7-2 and TRBJ2-3; TRBD2 is a possible D gene (7 bases). The CDR3 has 17 amino acids. Trimming pared 4 bases from V and 3 bases from J, leaving 20 bases between. Germline V gene sequence: CDR1 SGHTA, CDR2 FQGNSA. For the CDR3, the DNA is TGTGCCAGCAGCTCCAGGGGTGCGGGAGTCCGGACAGATACGCAGTATTTT. As protein: CASSSRGAGVRTDTQYF.

This clonotype turned up a few times. The CDR3: CASSGYFTGGLNEQFF. The CDR3 coding sequence is TGTGCCAGCAGCGGGTATTTTACAGGGGGCCTTAATGAGCAGTTCTTC. V gene TRBV5-5 combines with J gene TRBJ2-1; 9 bases are shared with TRBD1. The germline gives CDR1 SGHKS, CDR2 YYEKEE (reference sequence). V dropped 4 bases and J dropped 7; count of bases not matched to a gene: 12. This CDR3 is 16 amino acids long.

Comment on this clonotype: One junction end disagrees with the germline gene, perhaps due to a read error. The chain has TRBV5-5 and TRBJ2-3; the D is unclear. This CDR3 spans 14 amino acids. The V gene's germline CDR1 is SGHKS and CDR2 YYEKEE (reference sequence). CDR3 sequence: CTSSFTMEPDTQYF. The CDR3 nucleotides are TGTACCAGCAGCTTCACGATGGAGCCAGATACGCAGTATTTT. Full variable domain (rest looked up from reference TRBV5-5 and TRBJ2-3): DAGVTQSPTHLIKTRGQQVTLRCSPISGHKSVSWYQQVLGQGPQFIFQYYEKEERGRGNFPDRFSARQFPNYSSELNVNALLLGDSALYLCTSSFTMEPDTQYFGPGTRLTVL.

This clonotype occurred a few times. This sequence joins TRBV6-5 and TRBJ1-2; the D is unclear. This CDR3 is 13 amino acids long. Germline assignment: CDR1 MNHEY and CDR2 SVGAGI. Deletions cut 2 bases from V and 6 bases from J, with 10 bases between. The DNA of the CDR3 is TGTGCCAGCAGTTACATTCCGCCAAATGGCTACACCTTC. The encoded protein is CASSYIPPNGYTF.

The chain is built from TRBV12-3 or TRBV12-4 and TRBJ2-5; D is unresolved. V shed 7 bases and J shed 11 bases, with 17 bases lying between them. The CDR3 totals 12 residues. DNA of the CDR3: TGTGCCAGCACCTTCGGCCCCTACGATCAGTACTTC. It is translated as CASTFGPYDQYF.

A few counts support this clonotype. This sequence joins TRBV7-2 and TRBJ1-5; D is perhaps TRBD1 (5 bases). The germline V and J ends were trimmed by 4 bases and 6 bases, with 10 bases remaining between them. The CDR3 length is 13 residues. Per germline, CDR1 SGHTA and CDR2 FQGNSA. The CDR3 nucleotides read TGTGCCAGCAGCTCCCATAGGGGTCAGCCCCAGCATTTT. Its translation is CASSSHRGQPQHF.

Only a few counts were recorded for this clonotype. The chain joins TRBV20-1 to TRBJ1-4; 10 positions agree with TRBD1. V lost 3 bases, J lost 0 bases, and 7 bases stayed unmatched. The length of the CDR3 is 17 residues. CDR1 DFQATT and CDR2 SNEGSKA come from the germline V gene (reference sequence). The DNA of the CDR3 is TGCAGTGCTAGGGTTATAGGACAGGGGGCAACTAATGAAAAACTGTTTTTT. Translated, it gives CSARVIGQGATNEKLFF.

A few counts support this clonotype. The chain is built from TRBV19 and TRBJ2-7, with D possibly being TRBD2 (6 bases). This CDR3 spans 14 amino acids. The germline V gene has CDR1 LNHDA and CDR2 SQIVND (reference sequence). V lost 4 bases and J 0 bases, leaving 10 bases between the germline ends. The chain's CDR3 is CASSTGTASYEQYF. The CDR3 nucleotides are TGTGCCAGTAGTACGGGGACTGCCTCCTACGAGCAGTACTTC.

CDR3 in amino acids: CASSDNAGGVYNEQFF. CDR3 in DNA: TGTGCCAGCAGCGATAATGCGGGGGGTGTCTACAATGAGCAGTTCTTC. The chain joins TRBV7-8 to TRBJ2-1; 8 nucleotides align to TRBD2. Germline CDR1 reads SGHVS; CDR2 reads FQNEAQ. The CDR3 covers 16 residues. The junction had 9 bases not matched to a gene; V was cut back by 5 bases and J by 3 bases.

The rearrangement uses TRBV10-3 and TRBJ2-7; 8 nucleotides agree with TRBD2. V shed 2 bases, J shed 0 bases, and the junction held 3 bases outside the gene matches. CDR1 and CDR2 from the germline V gene are ENHRY and SYGVKD. The CDR3 contains 15 residues. CDR3 nucleotides: TGTGCCATCAGTGAGAGCGGGAGACCCTCCTACGAGCAGTACGTC. Protein: CAISESGRPSYEQYV.

The rearrangement joins TRBV10-3 to TRBJ1-1; no definite D call. Germline-derived CDR1 and CDR2 are ENHRY and SYGVKD. Trimming stripped 0 bases from V and 0 bases from J, with 11 bases between. The CDR3 is 16 amino acids. The CDR3 here is CAISESTNSLNTEAFF. The CDR3 DNA reads as TGTGCCATCAGTGAGTCGACTAACAGTCTGAACACTGAAGCTTTCTTT.

This clonotype showed up many times. The J gene is TRBJ1-1, the V gene TRBV12-3 or TRBV12-4; D is unresolved. The CDR3 totals 13 residues. V was pared by 1 base and J by 9 bases, with 12 bases between. CDR3 sequence reads: CASSLGEGSQAFF. CDR3 nucleotide sequence: TGTGCCAGCAGTTTAGGAGAAGGTAGCCAAGCTTTCTTT.